The T cell receptor beta chain under discussion was sequenced for a study of cytomegalovirus exposure and HLA in healthy donors. 60 Vbeta and 13 Jbeta primers were used in PCR. Profiling relied on immunoSEQ multiplex PCR, and the TCRdb table lists in-frame clones only, not all of them. Among roughly 150,000 clones, 82% were seen once, and the ten largest hold less than 3%. Study findings and constraints: Earlier analysis found most TCR beta V segments productive about 90% or about 30% of the time. A missense variant in DCLRE1C was later tied to TCR beta V- and J-gene trimming. By HLA locus, TCR association rates varied in a later analysis, with DRB1 showing the most and HLA-C the fewest. It was shown in a later analysis that HLA-associated TCR beta chains were more clonally expanded than other, equally common chains.

In its sample, this clone was seen a few times. Its antigen is as yet unknown. V dropped 0 bases and J dropped 11 bases, with 7 bases sitting between them. This CDR3 has 11 amino acids. Germline CDR1 is MNHEY and CDR2 is SVGAGI. The V call is TRBV6-5, the J call TRBJ2-5; D perhaps matches TRBD2 (6 bases). The origin of this receptor is a male donor in good health and CMV-seronegative. Sequencing was done on a sample of PBMCs. CDR3 DNA: TGTGCCAGCAGTTACTCCCGGGAGCAGTACTTC. Its protein is CASSYSREQYF.